One sample yielded the 16 T cell receptor beta chains listed below, sequenced in a study of identifying expanded T cells in peripheral blood (dated by TCRdb to between 2017 and 2020). The protocol used for the library was the immunoSEQ multiplex PCR assay. Entries here come from immuneACCESS through TCRdb and include only in-frame sequences with V and J called. Some clones fail to appear in such tables; in the studies checked, an unresolved V gene covers under half of the shortfall, and the cause of the remainder is unknown. The sample table shows about 85,000 clones, and around 89% are seen once. The top ten constitute roughly 20% of the sample. The sequenced material came from blood. These receptor sequences come from a person between 18 and 75 years old in good health.

The chain has TRBV15 and TRBJ2-5; 11 bases line up with TRBD1. CDR1 LNHNV and CDR2 YYDKDF come from the germline V gene (reference sequence). CDR3 length: 15 residues. The V gene end was trimmed by 3 bases and the J gene end by 5 bases; junction bases not matched to a gene: 5. The chain's CDR3 is CATSSGQGARETQYF. CDR3 bases: TGTGCCACCAGCAGCGGACAGGGGGCACGGGAGACCCAGTACTTC.

V and J are TRBV5-1 and TRBJ2-7, with a possible D match to TRBD2 (6 bases). The CDR3 spans 15 residues. Trimming cost V 2 bases and J 3 bases, with 15 bases left between them. Per germline, CDR1 SGHRS and CDR2 YFSETQ. CDR3 bases: TGCGCCAGCAGCTTAGGAGGGGTGAGGTACTACGAGCAGTACTTC. It specifies CASSLGGVRYYEQYF. The whole variable domain, remainder taken from reference TRBV5-1 and TRBJ2-7, is KAGVTQTPRYLIKTRGQQVTLSCSPISGHRSVSWYQQTPGQGLQFLFEYFSETQRNKGNFPGRFSGRQFSNSRSEMNVSTLELGDSALYLCASSLGGVRYYEQYFGPGTRLTVT.

The rearrangement joins TRBV2 to TRBJ1-3; 7 nucleotides align to TRBD1. Looked up from germline, CDR1 is SNHLY and CDR2 is FYNNEI. V shed 5 bases and J 8 bases; nucleotides not matched to a gene: 9. The CDR3 is 14 amino acids. The CDR3 coding sequence is TGTGCCAGCAGTCTCACAGGGGTTTGGGACACCATATATTTT. Its protein is CASSLTGVWDTIYF.

The V call is TRBV19, the J call TRBJ1-2; TRBD1 is a possible D gene (5 bases). The germline gives CDR1 LNHDA, CDR2 SQIVND (reference sequence). The length of the CDR3 is 15 residues. Trimming pared 1 base from V and 5 bases from J, leaving 14 bases between. CDR3 region: CASSIVAQGLYGYTF. CDR3 in DNA: TGTGCCAGTAGTATAGTTGCGCAGGGCCTGTATGGCTACACCTTC.

This clone was detected a few times. V usage is TRBV7-8 and J usage is TRBJ2-7; D uncertain. Trimming shortened V by 6 bases and J by 2 bases, and 14 bases separated the two germline ends. CDR3 length: 14 residues. CDR1 SGHVS and CDR2 FQNEAQ come from the germline V gene. For the CDR3, the DNA is TGTGCCAGCAGTCCCAGGACCGACCCCTACGAGCAGTACTTC. This gives the protein CASSPRTDPYEQYF.

This clone was seen only once. This sequence joins TRBV28 and TRBJ1-1, with a possible D match to TRBD1 (5 bases). The CDR3 covers 13 residues. Germline V gene sequence: CDR1 MDHEN, CDR2 SYDVKM. V lost 8 bases and J lost 2, with 12 bases in between. The CDR3 sequence is CASEQEVNTEAFF. The DNA of the CDR3 is TGTGCCAGCGAACAGGAGGTTAACACTGAAGCTTTCTTT.

This clone was counted a few times. The rearrangement joins TRBV6-5 to TRBJ2-7; D may be TRBD2 (6 bases). Trimming left V 6 bases short and J 4 bases short, with 16 bases between. CDR1 is MNHEY, CDR2 SVGAGI, per germline. CDR3 length: 14 amino acids. The CDR3 protein is CASRRGTASYEQYF. The DNA of the CDR3 is TGTGCCAGCAGGCGGGGCACAGCGTCATACGAGCAGTACTTC.

The rearrangement uses TRBV6-6 and TRBJ1-1, with 8 positions matching TRBD1. CDR1 MNHNY and CDR2 SVGAGI come from the germline V gene (reference sequence). V shed 0 bases and J 7 bases; nucleotides not matched to a gene: 4. The CDR3 totals 14 residues. The CDR3 spells CASSYSGQDYEAFF. Here the CDR3 DNA reads TGTGCCAGCAGTTACTCGGGACAGGACTATGAAGCTTTCTTT.

The rearrangement uses TRBV5-6 and TRBJ2-1, with 11 positions matching TRBD2. The CDR3 loop spans 18 amino acids. Germline V gives CDR1 SGHDT, CDR2 YYEEEE. The junction had 8 bases not matched to a gene; V was cut back by 3 bases and J by 0 bases. The CDR3 loop is CASSSIRLAGSSYNEQFF. For the CDR3, the DNA is TGTGCCAGCAGCTCTATTCGACTAGCGGGGAGCTCCTACAATGAGCAGTTCTTC.

The genes are TRBV6-5 and TRBJ1-1; D remains ambiguous. This CDR3 is built from 13 residues. Germline values: CDR1 MNHEY, CDR2 SVGAGI. Trimming removed 4 bases at V and 1 base at J, with 7 bases between. This CDR3 reads CASSFFKNTEAFF. CDR3 nucleotide sequence: TGTGCCAGCAGTTTCTTCAAGAACACTGAAGCTTTCTTT.

The gene calls are TRBV6-6 and TRBJ1-2; possible D gene TRBD1, 5 bases. The CDR3 is 11 amino acids. With 5 bases removed from V and 6 bases from J, the gap between germline ends came to 7 bases. CDR1 is MNHNY, CDR2 SVGAGI, per germline (reference sequence). DNA of the CDR3: TGTGCCAGCAGTGCAGGGAATGGCTACACCTTC. Translating gives CASSAGNGYTF.

This clone was detected a few times. The chain couples TRBV5-4 to TRBJ1-2; possibly TRBD1 for D (6 bases). The CDR3 consists of 15 residues. Germline CDR1 reads SGHNT; CDR2 reads YYREEE (reference sequence). V was trimmed by 4 bases and J by 0 bases, leaving 13 bases between them. The CDR3 loop is CASSAGAGANYGYTF. The CDR3 bases are TGTGCCAGCAGCGCAGGGGCCGGGGCTAACTATGGCTACACCTTC.

This clone was seen only once. This chain uses TRBV29-1 with TRBJ2-5; D remains ambiguous. Per the germline V gene, CDR1 is SQVTM and CDR2 is ANQGSEA. This CDR3 is built from 12 residues. V was trimmed by 4 bases and J by 7 bases, leaving 13 bases between them. The CDR3 here is CSVVGGPGTQYF. The CDR3 DNA reads TGCAGCGTTGTTGGCGGTCCTGGGACCCAGTACTTC.

The chain has TRBV5-1 and TRBJ2-2; 12 bases align to TRBD1. J was trimmed by 7 bases and V by 2 bases; bases with no gene match: 9. Germline loops: CDR1 SGHRS, CDR2 YFSETQ. The CDR3 totals 17 residues. The CDR3 spells CASSFGTGGQLGGELFF. In DNA, the CDR3 is TGCGCCAGCAGCTTCGGGACAGGGGGCCAGCTAGGCGGGGAGCTGTTTTTT.

This chain uses TRBV19 with TRBJ2-5; 7 bases map to TRBD2. The CDR3 is made up of 15 amino acids. Germline CDR1 and CDR2: LNHDA and SQIVND (reference sequence). Germline trimming cut 4 bases from V and 1 base from J; bases unmatched to any gene: 6. CDR3 sequence reads: CASSRERDTQETQYF. The DNA of the CDR3 is TGTGCCAGTAGTAGGGAGCGGGATACCCAAGAGACCCAGTACTTC.

The chain carries TRBV6-1 and TRBJ2-2; 10 nucleotides match TRBD1. The trim removed 6 bases at V and 6 bases at J, leaving 7 bases unmatched. Germline CDR1 and CDR2: MNHNS and SASEGT. The CDR3 runs to 15 residues. CDR3 nucleotide sequence: TGTGCCAGCAGAGAAATGACAGGGGGCCCCGGGGAGCTGTTTTTT. Protein: CASREMTGGPGELFF.